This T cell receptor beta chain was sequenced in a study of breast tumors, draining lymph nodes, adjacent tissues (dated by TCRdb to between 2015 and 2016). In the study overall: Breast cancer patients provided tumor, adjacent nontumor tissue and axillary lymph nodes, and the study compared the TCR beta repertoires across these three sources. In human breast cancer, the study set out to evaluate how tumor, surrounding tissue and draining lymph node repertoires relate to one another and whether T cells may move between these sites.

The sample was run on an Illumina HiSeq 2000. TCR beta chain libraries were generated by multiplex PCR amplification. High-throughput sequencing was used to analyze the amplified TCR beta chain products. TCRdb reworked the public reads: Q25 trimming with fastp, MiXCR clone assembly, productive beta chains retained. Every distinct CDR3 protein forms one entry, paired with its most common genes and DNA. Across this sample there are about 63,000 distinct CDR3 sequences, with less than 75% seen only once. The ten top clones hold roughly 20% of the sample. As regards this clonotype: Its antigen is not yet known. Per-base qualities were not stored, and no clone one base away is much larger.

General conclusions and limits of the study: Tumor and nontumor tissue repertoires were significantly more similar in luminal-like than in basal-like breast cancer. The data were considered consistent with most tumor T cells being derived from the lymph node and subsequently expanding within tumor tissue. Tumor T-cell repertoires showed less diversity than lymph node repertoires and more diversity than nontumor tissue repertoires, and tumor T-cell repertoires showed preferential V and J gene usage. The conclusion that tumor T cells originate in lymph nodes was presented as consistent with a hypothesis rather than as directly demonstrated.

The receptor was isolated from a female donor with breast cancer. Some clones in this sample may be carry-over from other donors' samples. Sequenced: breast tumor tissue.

The CDR3 corresponds to CASSLSGVYEQYF. In nucleotides, the sequence is TGTGCCAGCTCACTTAGCGGGGTGTACGAGCAGTACTTC. This chain is built from TRBV18 and TRBJ2-7; 8 bases in the junction line up with TRBD2. CDR1 and CDR2 (KGHSH, LQKENI) derive from the germline V gene. The CDR3 runs 13 amino acids, cysteine and phenylalanine included. Left in the record is the CDR3 DNA by itself, 39 bases read in frame from the first base. The germline V and J ends show losses of 4 bases and 4 bases respectively, and no gene match explains 3 bases of the junction.